These 15 T cell receptor beta chains came from one sample sequenced in a study of blood T cell repertoires in COVID-19. This table comes from immunoSEQ multiplex PCR, and its TCRdb copy is limited to in-frame clones, with some not included. The sample shows 180,000 or so clones, roughly nine tenths of them seen only once. Sequenced sample: peripheral blood. The receptors originated from a man between 65 and 79 years old with acute or convalescent COVID-19.

The chain carries TRBV23-1 and TRBJ1-2, with 8 bases lining up with TRBD1. TRBV23-1 is an ORF; its function is uncertain. This CDR3 spans 16 amino acids. V gave up 0 bases and J gave up 6 bases; unmatched junction bases: 9. CDR3 DNA sequence: TGCGCCAGCAGTCAATCGCAGGGGGCGCCTCTTCATGGCTACACCTTC. Amino acid sequence: CASSQSQGAPLHGYTF.

This chain links TRBV5-4 with TRBJ1-1; TRBD1 agrees at 8 bases. Unmatched junction bases numbered 2, after V lost 4 bases and J lost 0 bases. Germline V lookup: CDR1 SGHNT, CDR2 YYREEE (reference sequence). This CDR3 comprises 14 residues. CDR3 DNA: TGTGCCAGCAGCATACAGGGGGTGAACACTGAAGCTTTCTTT. It encodes CASSIQGVNTEAFF.

V usage is TRBV4-1 and J usage is TRBJ2-4; D call uncertain. The CDR3 runs 16 residues. Trimming took 4 bases from V and 2 from J, leaving 15 bases between them. Germline CDR1 MGHRA, CDR2 YSYEKL. CDR3 DNA sequence: TGCGCCAGCAGCCTCCTGCTGGAGCTAACCAAAAACATTCAGTACTTC. Protein sequence: CASSLLLELTKNIQYF.

The chain combines TRBV3-1 (or the pseudogene TRBV3-2) with TRBJ2-7; 10 bases fit TRBD1. V gave up 4 bases and J gave up 5 bases; unmatched junction bases: 8. The CDR3 runs 15 residues. CDR1 is LGHDT, CDR2 YNNKEL, per germline (reference sequence). CDR3 protein: CASSLAGQGNNEQYF. CDR3 bases: TGTGCCAGCAGCCTGGCGGGACAGGGGAACAACGAGCAGTACTTC.

This chain connects TRBV7-2 to TRBJ2-1, with 8 bases aligning to TRBD2. Trimming cost V 0 bases and J 7 bases; bases outside gene matches: 8. This CDR3 region has 16 residues. Germline CDR1 is SGHTA and CDR2 is FQGNSA. The CDR3 DNA reads as TGTGCCAGCAGCTTAGCTAGCGGGAACTTGGGGAATGAGCAGTTCTTC. Protein product: CASSLASGNLGNEQFF.

This clone has just one count. The chain has TRBV5-4 and TRBJ2-2; TRBD1 matches 9 bases. After removal of 0 bases from V and 6 bases from J, the junction contained 6 bases not matched to a gene. This CDR3 region has 16 residues. Germline V gene sequence: CDR1 SGHNT, CDR2 YYREEE (reference sequence). The CDR3 DNA follows: TGTGCCAGCAGCTTGGAGGGACAGGGTGAAGCCGGGGAGCTGTTTTTT. Translation: CASSLEGQGEAGELFF.

In this sample, this clone turned up once. The V call is TRBV5-6, the J call TRBJ1-6; D is ambiguous. The germline V gene has CDR1 SGHDT and CDR2 YYEEEE. The CDR3 is made up of 12 amino acids. Trimming cost V 2 bases and J 10 bases, with 7 bases left between them. CDR3 amino acids: CASSFGESPLHF. CDR3 nucleotides: TGTGCCAGCAGCTTCGGGGAGTCACCCCTCCACTTT. Drawing the rest from reference TRBV5-6 and TRBJ1-6, the complete variable domain is DAGVTQSPTHLIKTRGQQVTLRCSPKSGHDTVSWYQQALGQGPQFIFQYYEEEERQRGNFPDRFSGHQFPNYSSELNVNALLLGDSALYLCASSFGESPLHFGNGTRLTVT.

CDR3 nucleotide sequence: TGTGCCAGCAGTGAGGGACAGGGAAGTATATACGAGCAGTACTTC. It is translated as CASSEGQGSIYEQYF. The V gene is TRBV6-1, the J gene TRBJ2-7, with 9 bases matching TRBD1. This CDR3 spans 15 amino acids. CDR1 is MNHNS, CDR2 SASEGT, per germline. V trimming: 3 bases; J trimming: 4 bases; junction bases outside the gene matches: 7.

The V gene is TRBV9, the J gene TRBJ1-2; weak D call: TRBD1 (5 bases). Germline V gene data show CDR1 as SGDLS and CDR2 as YYNGEE. V was shortened by 0 bases and J by 8 bases, with 17 bases between the two germline ends. The length of the CDR3 is 15 residues. DNA of the CDR3: TGTGCCAGCAGCGTAGATGCGGGGCTGTACGAAGGCTACACCTTC. Its protein product is CASSVDAGLYEGYTF.

V is TRBV7-9 and J is TRBJ1-2, with unresolved D. The V end lost 0 bases, the J end lost 3 bases, and 5 bases lay between the germline ends. CDR1 and CDR2 (germline): SEHNR, FQNEAQ (reference sequence). The CDR3 spans 13 residues. The chain's CDR3 is CASSLAGDYGYTF. In DNA form, the CDR3 reads TGTGCCAGCAGCTTAGCCGGAGACTATGGCTACACCTTC.

The CDR3 bases are TGTGCCAGCTCACCCGCAGATGGAAACACCATATATTTT. Translation: CASSPADGNTIYF. The gene calls are TRBV18 and TRBJ1-3; D unclear. Germline CDR1 is KGHSH and CDR2 is LQKENI. Trimming took off 3 bases at V and 3 bases at J, with 6 bases between the two ends. The CDR3 spans 13 residues.

This chain connects TRBV27 to TRBJ2-7; 8 bases map to TRBD1. Germline CDR1 and CDR2: MNHEY and SMNVEV (reference sequence). Germline trimming cut 2 bases from V and 5 bases from J; bases unmatched to any gene: 11. The CDR3 is 16 amino acids. CDR3 sequence: CASSLKPRTGRNEQYF. DNA for the CDR3: TGTGCCAGCAGTTTAAAACCCCGGACAGGGCGCAACGAGCAGTACTTC.

The CDR3 reads CASSQDRTSSPLHF. In nucleotides, the CDR3 is TGTGCCAGCAGCCAAGATCGGACATCTTCACCCCTCCACTTT. This chain joins TRBV3-1 (or the pseudogene TRBV3-2) and TRBJ1-6; maybe TRBD1 (5 bases). The V and J ends lost 0 bases and 9 bases respectively, with 9 bases between them. This CDR3 contains 14 residues. Germline V CDR1 and CDR2: LGHDT, YNNKEL (reference sequence).

The gene calls are TRBV4-3 and TRBJ1-5; D may be TRBD1 (5 bases). Per the germline V gene, CDR1 is LGHNA and CDR2 is YSLEER. V was trimmed by 0 bases and J by 2 bases, leaving 11 bases between them. The CDR3 length is 16 residues. In nucleotides, the CDR3 is TGCGCCAGCAGCCAAGATGGGGCGCACGGCAATCAGCCCCAGCATTTT. Translating it yields CASSQDGAHGNQPQHF.

CDR3 sequence reads: CSVDGASGANVLTF. CDR3 DNA: TGCAGCGTTGATGGGGCCTCTGGGGCCAACGTCCTGACTTTC. The chain joins TRBV29-1 to TRBJ2-6; a possible D gene is TRBD1 (5 bases). Germline CDR1 is SQVTM and CDR2 is ANQGSEA. CDR3 size: 14 residues. V lost 3 bases, J lost 0 bases, and 6 bases lay in between.